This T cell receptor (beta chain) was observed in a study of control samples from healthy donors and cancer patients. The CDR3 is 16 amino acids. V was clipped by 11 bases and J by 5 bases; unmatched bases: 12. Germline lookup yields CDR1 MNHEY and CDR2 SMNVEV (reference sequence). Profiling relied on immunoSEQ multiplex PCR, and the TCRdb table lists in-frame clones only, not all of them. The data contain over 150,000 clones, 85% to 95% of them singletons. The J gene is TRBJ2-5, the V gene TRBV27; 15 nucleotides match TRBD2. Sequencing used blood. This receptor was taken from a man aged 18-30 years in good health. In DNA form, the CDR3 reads TGTGCCTTTCGGACTAGCGGGGGGGCCGGGGCGGAGACCCAGTACTTC. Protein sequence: CAFRTSGGAGAETQYF.